Detailed here is one T cell receptor (beta chain). What it binds is unknown. Sequencing of TCR beta was undertaken in CD8+ and CD4+ T cells derived from blood. The multiple sclerosis controls consisted of treatment-naive patients with relapsing-remitting disease, either stable or active. Reverse transcription used 0.5 to 1 ug RNA and random hexamers. An immunoSEQ multiplex PCR amplified TCR beta CDR3 over 54 Vbeta and 13 Jbeta. TCRdb itself ran the immunoSEQ multiplex PCR reads through MiXCR, one entry per CDR3 protein. The sample carries 100,000 to 150,000 distinct CDR3 sequences, 75% to 90% recorded once. Germline CDR1 reads SGHRS; CDR2 reads YFSETQ. This CDR3 is 15 amino acids long. V shed 4 bases and J 8 bases; nucleotides not matched to a gene: 12. These data belong to a study of CD8 T cells in Susac syndrome. Study outcomes and limitations: In its TCR sequencing and HLA analysis, the study acknowledged that the number of individuals was relatively small.

The V gene is TRBV5-1, the J gene TRBJ2-1; 7 bases agree with TRBD1. Sequenced material: CD8+ T cells from PBMCs. This clonotype originated in a human donor with multiple sclerosis. The CDR3 region has the DNA TGCGCCAGCAGCGGGGGAGAGACAGGGTGGGATGAGCAGTTCTTC. Translating it yields CASSGGETGWDEQFF.